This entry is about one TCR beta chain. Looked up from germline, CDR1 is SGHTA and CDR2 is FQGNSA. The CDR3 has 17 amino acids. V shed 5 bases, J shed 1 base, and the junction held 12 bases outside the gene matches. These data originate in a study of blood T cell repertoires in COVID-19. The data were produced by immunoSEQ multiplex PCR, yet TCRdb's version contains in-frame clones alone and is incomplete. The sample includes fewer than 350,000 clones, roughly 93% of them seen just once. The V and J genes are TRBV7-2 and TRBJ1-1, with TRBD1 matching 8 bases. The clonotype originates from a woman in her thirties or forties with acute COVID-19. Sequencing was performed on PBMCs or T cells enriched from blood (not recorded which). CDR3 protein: CASSKKVSTGENTEAFF. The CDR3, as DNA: TGTGCCAGCAGCAAGAAAGTCTCGACAGGGGAGAACACTGAAGCTTTCTTT.